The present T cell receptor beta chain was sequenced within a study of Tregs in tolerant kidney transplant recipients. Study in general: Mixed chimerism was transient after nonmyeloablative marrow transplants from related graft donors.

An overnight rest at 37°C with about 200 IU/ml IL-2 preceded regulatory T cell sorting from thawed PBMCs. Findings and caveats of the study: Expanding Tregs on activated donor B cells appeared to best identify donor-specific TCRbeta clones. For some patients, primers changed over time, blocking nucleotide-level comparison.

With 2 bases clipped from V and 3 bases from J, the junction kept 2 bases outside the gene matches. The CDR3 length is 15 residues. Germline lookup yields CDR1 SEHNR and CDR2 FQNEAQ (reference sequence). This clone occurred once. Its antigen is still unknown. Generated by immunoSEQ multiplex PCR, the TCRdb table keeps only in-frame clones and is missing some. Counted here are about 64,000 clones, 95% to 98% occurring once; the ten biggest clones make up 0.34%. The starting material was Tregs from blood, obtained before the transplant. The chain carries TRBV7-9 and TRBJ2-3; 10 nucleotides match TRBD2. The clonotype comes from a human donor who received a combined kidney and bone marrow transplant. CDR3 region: CASSLLAGGTDTQYF. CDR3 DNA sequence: TGTGCCAGCAGCTTATTAGCGGGGGGTACAGATACGCAGTATTTT.